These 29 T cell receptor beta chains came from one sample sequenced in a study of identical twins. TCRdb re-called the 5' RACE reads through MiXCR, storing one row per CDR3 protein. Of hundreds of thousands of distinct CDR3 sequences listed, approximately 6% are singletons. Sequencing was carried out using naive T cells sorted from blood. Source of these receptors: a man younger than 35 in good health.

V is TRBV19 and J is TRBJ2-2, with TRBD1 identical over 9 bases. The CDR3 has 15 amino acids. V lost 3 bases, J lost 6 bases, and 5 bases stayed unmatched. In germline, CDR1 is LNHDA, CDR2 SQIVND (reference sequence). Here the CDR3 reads CASSMGTGKAGELFF. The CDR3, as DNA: TGTGCCAGTAGTATGGGGACAGGGAAGGCCGGGGAGCTGTTTTTT.

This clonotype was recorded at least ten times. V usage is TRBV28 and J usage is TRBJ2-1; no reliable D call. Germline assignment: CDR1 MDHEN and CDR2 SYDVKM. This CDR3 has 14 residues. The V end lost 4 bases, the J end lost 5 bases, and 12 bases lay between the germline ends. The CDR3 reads CASSYKLLNNEQFF. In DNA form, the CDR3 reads TGTGCCAGCAGTTACAAATTACTTAACAATGAGCAGTTCTTC.

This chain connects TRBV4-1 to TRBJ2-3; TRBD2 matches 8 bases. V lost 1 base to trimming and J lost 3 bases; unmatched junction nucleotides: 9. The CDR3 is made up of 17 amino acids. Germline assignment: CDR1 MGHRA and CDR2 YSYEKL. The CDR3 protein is CASSQASSSGQTDTQYF. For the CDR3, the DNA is TGCGCCAGCAGCCAAGCAAGCTCTAGCGGGCAAACAGATACGCAGTATTTT.

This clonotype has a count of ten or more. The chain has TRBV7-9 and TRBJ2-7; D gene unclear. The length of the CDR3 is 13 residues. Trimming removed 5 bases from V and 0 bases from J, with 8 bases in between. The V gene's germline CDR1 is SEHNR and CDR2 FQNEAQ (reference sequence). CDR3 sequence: CASSGLHSYEQYF. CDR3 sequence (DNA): TGTGCCAGCAGCGGGCTTCACTCCTACGAGCAGTACTTC.

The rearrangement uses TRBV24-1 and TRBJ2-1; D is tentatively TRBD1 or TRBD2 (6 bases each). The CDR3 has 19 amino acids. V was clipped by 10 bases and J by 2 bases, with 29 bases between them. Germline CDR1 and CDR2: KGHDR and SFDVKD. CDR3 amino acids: CATGGPGRAATTTYNEQFF. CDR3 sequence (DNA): TGTGCCACTGGGGGGCCTGGTAGGGCAGCGACCACTACCTACAATGAGCAGTTCTTC.

CDR3 residues: CASSEADRDRDSEAGRPYNEQFF. DNA for the CDR3: TGTGCCAGCAGTGAAGCGGACCGGGACAGGGATTCCGAAGCGGGAAGGCCCTACAATGAGCAGTTCTTC. The chain combines TRBV2 with TRBJ2-1, with 9 bases that match TRBD1. The V segment lost 0 bases and the J segment 2 bases; nucleotides outside the gene matches: 23. The CDR3 runs to 23 residues. Germline V gene data show CDR1 as SNHLY and CDR2 as FYNNEI.

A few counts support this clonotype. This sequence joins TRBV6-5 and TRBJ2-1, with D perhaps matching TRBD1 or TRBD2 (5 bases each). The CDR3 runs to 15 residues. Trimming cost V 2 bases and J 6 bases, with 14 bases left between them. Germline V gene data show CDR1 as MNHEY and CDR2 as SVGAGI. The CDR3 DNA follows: TGTGCCAGCAGTTACGGGACGCCCAGTCCCAATGAGCAGTTCTTC. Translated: CASSYGTPSPNEQFF.

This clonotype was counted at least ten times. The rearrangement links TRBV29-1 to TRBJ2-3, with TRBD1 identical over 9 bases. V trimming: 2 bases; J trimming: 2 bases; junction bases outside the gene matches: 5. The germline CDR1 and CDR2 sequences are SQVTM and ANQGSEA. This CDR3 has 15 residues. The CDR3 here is CSVERTGDITDTQYF. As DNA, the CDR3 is TGCAGCGTTGAAAGGACAGGGGATATCACAGATACGCAGTATTTT.

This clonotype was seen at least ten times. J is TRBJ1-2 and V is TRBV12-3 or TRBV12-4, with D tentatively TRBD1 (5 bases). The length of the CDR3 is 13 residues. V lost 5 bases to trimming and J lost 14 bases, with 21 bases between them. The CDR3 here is CASSGRSGESVTF. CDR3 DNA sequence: TGTGCCAGCAGTGGCCGTTCGGGGGAATCTGTAACCTTC.

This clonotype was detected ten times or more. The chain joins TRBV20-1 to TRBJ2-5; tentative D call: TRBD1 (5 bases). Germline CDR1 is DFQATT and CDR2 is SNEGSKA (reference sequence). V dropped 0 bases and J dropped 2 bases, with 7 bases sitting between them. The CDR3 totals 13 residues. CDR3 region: CSARENRQETQYF. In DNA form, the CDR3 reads TGCAGTGCTAGAGAAAACAGGCAAGAGACCCAGTACTTC.

CDR3 sequence reads: CASSSWTLGTEAFF. The CDR3 DNA is TGTGCCAGCAGCTCTTGGACCCTTGGCACTGAAGCTTTCTTT. The rearrangement uses TRBV7-2 and TRBJ1-1; D is undetermined. The germline CDR1 and CDR2 sequences are SGHTA and FQGNSA. Trimming took off 4 bases at V and 4 bases at J, with 13 bases between the two ends. This CDR3 is 14 amino acids long. The full variable domain, rest sourced from reference TRBV7-2 and TRBJ1-1, is GAGVSQSPSNKVTEKGKDVELRCDPISGHTALYWYRQSLGQGLEFLIYFQGNSAPDKSGLPSDRFSAERTGGSVSTLTIQRTQQEDSAVYLCASSSWTLGTEAFFGQGTRLTVV.

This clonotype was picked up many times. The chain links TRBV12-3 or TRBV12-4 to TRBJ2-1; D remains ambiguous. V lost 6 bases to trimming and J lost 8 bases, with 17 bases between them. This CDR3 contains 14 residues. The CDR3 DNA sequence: TGTGCCAGCAGCTCGCTGCCTGGGTCCGATGAGCAGTTCTTC. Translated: CASSSLPGSDEQFF.

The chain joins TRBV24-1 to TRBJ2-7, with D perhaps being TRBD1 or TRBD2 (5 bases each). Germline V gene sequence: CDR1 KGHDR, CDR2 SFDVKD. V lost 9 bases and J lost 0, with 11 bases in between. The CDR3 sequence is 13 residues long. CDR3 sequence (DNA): TGTGCCACCTCCGGGGCAAGCTCCTACGAGCAGTACTTC. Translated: CATSGASSYEQYF.

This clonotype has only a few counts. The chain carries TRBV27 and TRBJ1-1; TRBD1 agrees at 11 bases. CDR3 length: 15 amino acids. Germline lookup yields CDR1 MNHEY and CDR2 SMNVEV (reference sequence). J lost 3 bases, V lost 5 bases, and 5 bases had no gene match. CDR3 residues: CASSPAGQGDTEAFF. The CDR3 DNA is TGTGCCAGCAGTCCCGCGGGACAGGGGGACACTGAAGCTTTCTTT.

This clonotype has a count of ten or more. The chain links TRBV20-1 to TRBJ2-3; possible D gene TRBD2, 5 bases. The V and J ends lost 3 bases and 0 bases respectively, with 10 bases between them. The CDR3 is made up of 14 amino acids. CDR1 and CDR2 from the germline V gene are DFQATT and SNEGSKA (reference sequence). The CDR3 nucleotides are TGCAGTGCTAGTCTGGGCGGGAGCACAGATACGCAGTATTTT. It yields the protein CSASLGGSTDTQYF.

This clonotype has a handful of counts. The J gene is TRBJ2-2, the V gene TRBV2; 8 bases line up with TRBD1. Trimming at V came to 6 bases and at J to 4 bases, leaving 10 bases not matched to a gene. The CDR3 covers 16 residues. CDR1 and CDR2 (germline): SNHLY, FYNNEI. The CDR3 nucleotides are TGTGCCAGCAGGCACCAGGGGGCGCGAGGCACCGGGGAGCTGTTTTTT. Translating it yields CASRHQGARGTGELFF.

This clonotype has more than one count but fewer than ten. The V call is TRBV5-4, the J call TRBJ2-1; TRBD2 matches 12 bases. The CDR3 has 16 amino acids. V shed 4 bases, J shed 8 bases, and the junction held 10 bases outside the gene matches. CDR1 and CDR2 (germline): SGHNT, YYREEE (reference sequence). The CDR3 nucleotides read TGTGCCAGCAGCCAGGGTCTAGCGGGAGGGCAGGATGAGCAGTTCTTC. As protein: CASSQGLAGGQDEQFF.

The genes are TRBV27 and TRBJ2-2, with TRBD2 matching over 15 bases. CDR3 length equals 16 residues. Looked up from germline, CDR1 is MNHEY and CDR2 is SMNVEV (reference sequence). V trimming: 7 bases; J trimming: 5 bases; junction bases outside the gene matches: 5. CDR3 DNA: TGTGCCAGCAAAAAGGGACTAGCGGGAGGAACCGGGGAGCTGTTTTTT. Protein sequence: CASKKGLAGGTGELFF.

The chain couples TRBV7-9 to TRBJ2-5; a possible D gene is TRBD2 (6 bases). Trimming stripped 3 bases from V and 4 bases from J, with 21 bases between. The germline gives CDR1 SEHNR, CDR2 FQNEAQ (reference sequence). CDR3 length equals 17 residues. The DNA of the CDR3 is TGTGCCAGCAGCTTCCCTCGGGGGACCACGGTAGGAGAGACCCAGTACTTC. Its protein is CASSFPRGTTVGETQYF. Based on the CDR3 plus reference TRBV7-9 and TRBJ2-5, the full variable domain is DTGVSQNPRHKITKRGQNVTFRCDPISEHNRLYWYRQTLGQGPEFLTYFQNEAQLEKSRLLSDRFSAERPKGSFSTLEIQRTEQGDSAMYLCASSFPRGTTVGETQYFGPGTRLLVL.

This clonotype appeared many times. In DNA, the CDR3 is TGTGCCAGCAGTTACTCGAAGTGGGAGGGGGGGGATACGCAGTATTTT. Translation: CASSYSKWEGGDTQYF. The chain is built from TRBV6-5 and TRBJ2-3; the D gene is possibly TRBD2 (7 bases). CDR1 is MNHEY and CDR2 is SVGAGI in the germline V gene. The V and J ends lost 0 bases and 6 bases respectively, with 16 bases between them. This CDR3 region has 16 residues.

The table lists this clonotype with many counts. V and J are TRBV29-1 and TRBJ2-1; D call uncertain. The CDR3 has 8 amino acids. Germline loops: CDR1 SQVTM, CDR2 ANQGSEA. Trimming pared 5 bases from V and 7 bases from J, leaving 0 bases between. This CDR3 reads CSVNEQFF. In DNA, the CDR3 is TGCAGCGTTAATGAGCAGTTCTTC.

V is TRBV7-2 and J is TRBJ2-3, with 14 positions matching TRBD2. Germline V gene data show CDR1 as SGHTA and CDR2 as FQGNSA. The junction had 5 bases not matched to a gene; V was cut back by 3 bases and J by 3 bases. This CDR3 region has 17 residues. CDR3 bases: TGTGCCAGCAGCTTGGGGGGGACTAGCGGGGGTACAGATACGCAGTATTTT. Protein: CASSLGGTSGGTDTQYF.

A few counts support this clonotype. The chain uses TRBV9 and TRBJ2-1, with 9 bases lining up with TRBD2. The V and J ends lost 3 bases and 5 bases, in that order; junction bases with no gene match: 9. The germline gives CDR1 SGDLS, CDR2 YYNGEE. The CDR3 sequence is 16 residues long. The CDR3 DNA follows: TGTGCCAGCAGCGCGCGGTGGCTAGCGGGAAACAATGAGCAGTTCTTC. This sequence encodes CASSARWLAGNNEQFF.

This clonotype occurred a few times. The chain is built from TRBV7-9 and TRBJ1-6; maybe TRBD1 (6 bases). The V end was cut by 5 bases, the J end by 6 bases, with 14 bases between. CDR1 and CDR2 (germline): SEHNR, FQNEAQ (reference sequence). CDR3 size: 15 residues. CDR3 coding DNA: TGTGCCAGCAGCACCGATGGGACAATTAATTCACCCCTCCACTTT. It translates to CASSTDGTINSPLHF.

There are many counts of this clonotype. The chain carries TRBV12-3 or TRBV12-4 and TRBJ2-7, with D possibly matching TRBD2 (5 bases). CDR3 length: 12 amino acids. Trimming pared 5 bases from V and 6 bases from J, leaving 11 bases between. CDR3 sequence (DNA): TGTGCCAGCAGTCCCGGACGGGGCGAGCAGTACGTC. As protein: CASSPGRGEQYV.

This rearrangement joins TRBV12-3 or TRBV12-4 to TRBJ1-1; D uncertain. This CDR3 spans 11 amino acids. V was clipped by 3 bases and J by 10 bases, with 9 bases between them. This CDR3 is CASSFGSAAFF. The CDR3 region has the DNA TGTGCCAGCAGTTTTGGGTCGGCAGCTTTCTTT.

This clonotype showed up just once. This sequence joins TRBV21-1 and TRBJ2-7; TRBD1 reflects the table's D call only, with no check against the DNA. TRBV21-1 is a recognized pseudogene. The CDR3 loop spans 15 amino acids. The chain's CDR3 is CASSTRTGPSYEQYV. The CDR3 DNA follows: TGTGCCAGCAGCACGCGGACAGGTCCCTCCTACGAGCAGTACGTC.

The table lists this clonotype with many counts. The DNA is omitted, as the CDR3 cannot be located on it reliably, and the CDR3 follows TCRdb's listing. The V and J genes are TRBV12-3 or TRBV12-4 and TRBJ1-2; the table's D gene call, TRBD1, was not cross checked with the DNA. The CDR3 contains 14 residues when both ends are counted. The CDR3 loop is CASSLFGAGYGYTF.

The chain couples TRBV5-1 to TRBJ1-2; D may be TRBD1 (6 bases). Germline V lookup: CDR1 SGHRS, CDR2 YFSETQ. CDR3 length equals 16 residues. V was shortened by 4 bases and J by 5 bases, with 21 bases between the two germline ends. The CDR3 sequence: CASSTGTLVPAYGYTF. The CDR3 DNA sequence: TGCGCCAGCAGCACCGGGACACTAGTTCCGGCTTATGGCTACACCTTC. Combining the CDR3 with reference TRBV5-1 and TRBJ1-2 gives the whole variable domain KAGVTQTPRYLIKTRGQQVTLSCSPISGHRSVSWYQQTPGQGLQFLFEYFSETQRNKGNFPGRFSGRQFSNSRSEMNVSTLELGDSALYLCASSTGTLVPAYGYTFGSGTRLTVV.